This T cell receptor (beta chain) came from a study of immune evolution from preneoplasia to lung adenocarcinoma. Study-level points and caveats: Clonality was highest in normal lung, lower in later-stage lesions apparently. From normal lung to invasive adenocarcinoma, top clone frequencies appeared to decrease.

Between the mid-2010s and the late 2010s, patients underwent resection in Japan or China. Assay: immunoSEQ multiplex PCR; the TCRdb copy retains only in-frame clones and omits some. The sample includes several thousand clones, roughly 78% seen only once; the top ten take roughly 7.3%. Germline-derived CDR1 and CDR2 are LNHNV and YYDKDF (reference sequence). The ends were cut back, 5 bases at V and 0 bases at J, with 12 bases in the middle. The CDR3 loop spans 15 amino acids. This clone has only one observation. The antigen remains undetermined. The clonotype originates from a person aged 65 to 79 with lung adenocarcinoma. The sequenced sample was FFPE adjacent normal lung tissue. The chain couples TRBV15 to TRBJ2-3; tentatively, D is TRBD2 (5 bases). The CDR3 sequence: CATSASGVSTDTQYF. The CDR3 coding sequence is TGTGCCACCAGCGCGTCCGGGGTTAGCACAGATACGCAGTATTTT.